Presented here are 30 T cell receptor beta chains from one specimen sequenced in a study of T cells after yellow fever vaccination. From the 5' RACE reads, TCRdb called clonotypes with MiXCR, one entry per CDR3 protein. This sample yields roughly 340,000 distinct CDR3 sequences, of which roughly 4% are seen a single time; 20% to 25% belongs to the top ten. The sample consisted of PBMCs, taken 5 days after the yellow fever booster vaccination. The receptors shown here come from a man younger than 35 who received the YFV17D yellow fever vaccine.

This clonotype was observed many times. V gene TRBV25-1 combines with J gene TRBJ2-3; 8 bases line up with TRBD2. V gave up 5 bases and J gave up 1 base; unmatched junction bases: 8. The germline V gene has CDR1 MGHDK and CDR2 SYGVNS. The CDR3 has 16 amino acids. The CDR3 loop is CASSPLSGGRTDTQYF. The CDR3 DNA reads TGTGCCAGCAGTCCCCTATCGGGGGGGCGCACAGATACGCAGTATTTT.

This clonotype was detected ten times or more. The V call is TRBV10-2, the J call TRBJ1-5; tentatively, D is TRBD1 (5 bases). V lost 3 bases to trimming and J lost 0 bases, with 9 bases between them. The CDR3 totals 15 residues. Germline V gene sequence: CDR1 WSHSY, CDR2 SAAADI. The CDR3, as DNA: TGCGCCAGCAGTGATCCCGGGGGTAGCAATCAGCCCCAGCATTTT. This gives the protein CASSDPGGSNQPQHF.

This clonotype was found a few times. This sequence joins TRBV4-3 and TRBJ1-1, with 7 bases fitting TRBD1. Germline CDR1 and CDR2: LGHNA and YSLEER. This CDR3 has 15 amino acids. V was clipped by 0 bases and J by 7 bases; unmatched bases: 8. The CDR3 spells CASSQDPQGDFEAFF. DNA of the CDR3: TGCGCCAGCAGCCAAGACCCCCAGGGGGACTTTGAAGCTTTCTTT.

This clonotype was counted only a few times. The genes are TRBV2 and TRBJ1-1; D call uncertain. Germline CDR1 SNHLY, CDR2 FYNNEI. Trimming removed 3 bases at V and 0 bases at J, with 11 bases between. CDR3 length: 15 amino acids. The CDR3 DNA follows: TGTGCCAGCAGTGATCTGTCAGTAATGAACACTGAAGCTTTCTTT. This gives the protein CASSDLSVMNTEAFF.

This clonotype occurred many times. The V call is TRBV11-1, the J call TRBJ2-1; 9 positions match TRBD2. This CDR3 spans 15 amino acids. After removal of 2 bases from V and 5 bases from J, the junction contained 4 bases not matched to a gene. Germline assignment: CDR1 SGHAT and CDR2 FQDESV (reference sequence). The CDR3 DNA reads as TGTGCCAGCAGCTTAAAAGCGGGGGGCGACAATGAGCAGTTCTTC. It codes for CASSLKAGGDNEQFF. Looking up the rest from reference TRBV11-1 and TRBJ2-1 gives the full variable domain: EAEVAQSPRYKITEKSQAVAFWCDPISGHATLYWYRQILGQGPELLVQFQDESVVDDSQLPKDRFSAERLKGVDSTLKIQPAELGDSAMYLCASSLKAGGDNEQFFGPGTRLTVL.

In its sample, this clonotype was seen a few times. V is TRBV7-9 and J is TRBJ1-4, with 7 positions matching TRBD1. The CDR3 covers 17 residues. Looked up from germline, CDR1 is SEHNR and CDR2 is FQNEAQ (reference sequence). V lost 6 bases, J lost 6 bases, and 16 bases stayed unmatched. Written as DNA, the CDR3 is TGTGCCAGCAGTTCCGACAGGCCAGGAGGGACAGATGAAAAACTGTTTTTT. It is translated as CASSSDRPGGTDEKLFF. Together with reference TRBV7-9 and TRBJ1-4, the CDR3 gives the full variable domain: DTGVSQNPRHKITKRGQNVTFRCDPISEHNRLYWYRQTLGQGPEFLTYFQNEAQLEKSRLLSDRFSAERPKGSFSTLEIQRTEQGDSAMYLCASSSDRPGGTDEKLFFGSGTQLSVL.

This clonotype appeared a few times. The V call is TRBV7-2, the J call TRBJ2-5; D may correspond to TRBD1 or TRBD2 (5 bases each). Germline CDR1 and CDR2: SGHTA and FQGNSA. The CDR3 has 16 residues. Trimming removed 4 bases at V and 0 bases at J, with 15 bases between. Here the CDR3 DNA reads TGTGCCAGCAGCTCGAGCCCGGGACCCAACCAAGAGACCCAGTACTTC. This encodes CASSSSPGPNQETQYF.

The rearrangement joins TRBV11-2 to TRBJ2-6, with 9 bases lining up with TRBD1. With 4 bases clipped from V and 4 bases from J, the junction kept 5 bases outside the gene matches. The CDR3 spans 16 residues. Germline-derived CDR1 and CDR2 are SGHAT and FQNNGV. CDR3 loop: CASSSTGGAGANVLTF. DNA of the CDR3: TGTGCCAGCAGCTCCACAGGGGGCGCCGGGGCCAACGTCCTGACTTTC. The full variable domain, completed using reference TRBV11-2 and TRBJ2-6, is EAGVAQSPRYKIIEKRQSVAFWCNPISGHATLYWYQQILGQGPKLLIQFQNNGVVDDSQLPKDRFSAERLKGVDSTLKIQPAKLEDSAVYLCASSSTGGAGANVLTFGAGSRLTVL.

This clonotype has more than one count but fewer than ten. The chain recombines TRBV20-1 with TRBJ1-1, with 9 bases aligning to TRBD1. Germline CDR1 and CDR2: DFQATT and SNEGSKA (reference sequence). The CDR3 consists of 14 residues. Trimming took 3 bases from V and 6 from J; bases not matched to a gene: 8. CDR3 sequence reads: CSAREDRGRAEAFF. The CDR3, as DNA: TGCAGTGCTAGGGAGGACAGGGGTCGGGCTGAAGCTTTCTTT.

The sample holds a few counts of this clonotype. The chain has TRBV4-1 and TRBJ1-2; 9 nucleotides align to TRBD1. This CDR3 has 14 residues. Germline V lookup: CDR1 MGHRA, CDR2 YSYEKL. V trimming: 4 bases; J trimming: 6 bases; junction bases outside the gene matches: 6. DNA of the CDR3: TGCGCCAGCAGCCCGACAGGGGGTCGGGATGGCTACACCTTC. It translates to CASSPTGGRDGYTF.

A note on this clonotype: The CDR3 end shows no conserved phenylalanine or tryptophan, and so a read error is likely. This chain joins TRBV3-1 and TRBJ1-1, with 8 bases identical to TRBD1. V dropped 1 base and J dropped 2; count of bases not matched to a gene: 3. CDR3 length: 15 residues. Germline lookup yields CDR1 LGHDT and CDR2 YNNKEL (reference sequence). The CDR3 coding sequence is TGTGCCAGCAGCCAAGCCGGACAGGGAAACACTGAAGCTTTCTCT. Encoded protein: CASSQAGQGNTEAFS.

The rearrangement uses TRBV24-1 and TRBJ1-5; D is unclear. The CDR3 has 16 amino acids. The V gene's germline CDR1 is KGHDR and CDR2 SFDVKD. The ends were cut back, 6 bases at V and 0 bases at J, with 14 bases in the middle. CDR3 sequence reads: CATSKGPGYSNQPQHF. CDR3 coding DNA: TGTGCCACCAGTAAAGGGCCAGGATATAGCAATCAGCCCCAGCATTTT.

This clonotype was observed many times. The gene calls are TRBV20-1 and TRBJ2-5; D uncertain. Trimming took 0 bases from V and 5 from J, leaving 4 bases between them. The germline CDR1 and CDR2 sequences are DFQATT and SNEGSKA (reference sequence). This CDR3 contains 11 residues. In nucleotides, the CDR3 is TGCAGTGCTAGAGATTTGGAGACCCAGTACTTC. Its protein is CSARDLETQYF.

This clonotype was picked up many times. J is TRBJ2-5 and V is TRBV19; D may match TRBD1 or TRBD2 (5 bases each). The CDR3 sequence is 13 residues long. Trimming took off 6 bases at V and 4 bases at J, with 12 bases between the two ends. The germline CDR1 and CDR2 sequences are LNHDA and SQIVND (reference sequence). The CDR3 DNA is TGTGCCAGTAGGGGACGGCGGAGAGAGACCCAGTACTTC. Its protein is CASRGRRRETQYF.

This clonotype showed up just a few times. V and J are TRBV10-3 and TRBJ2-2, with a possible D match to TRBD2 (5 bases). The ends were cut back, 6 bases at V and 5 bases at J, with 10 bases in the middle. The CDR3 is 13 residues long. Germline assignment: CDR1 ENHRY and CDR2 SYGVKD. CDR3 nucleotide sequence: TGTGCCATCAGGGCCGAGGGTACCGGGGAGCTGTTTTTT. Translated, it gives CAIRAEGTGELFF.

This clonotype showed up just a few times. J is TRBJ2-2 and V is TRBV18; TRBD1 is a possible D gene (6 bases). Germline values: CDR1 KGHSH, CDR2 LQKENI. CDR3 size: 19 residues. V lost 3 bases and J 5 bases, leaving 25 bases between the germline ends. The CDR3 here is CASSPGNPVVRGKTGELFF. As DNA, the CDR3 is TGTGCCAGCTCACCCGGGAATCCGGTTGTCAGGGGAAAGACCGGGGAGCTGTTTTTT.

Only a few counts were recorded for this clonotype. The junction differs from germline at one of its ends, possibly a read error. The chain employs TRBV5-5 and TRBJ2-2, with D perhaps matching TRBD2 (5 bases). Germline CDR1 SGHKS, CDR2 YYEKEE (reference sequence). There are 15 residues in the CDR3. As DNA, the CDR3 is TGTGCCAGCGAGTGGACTCTGGGGAACGCCGGGGAGCTGTTTTTT. Translating gives CASEWTLGNAGELFF.

This clonotype turned up a few times. CDR3: CASRADRNTGELFF. The CDR3 DNA reads TGTGCCAGCAGAGCGGACAGAAACACCGGGGAGCTGTTTTTT. J is TRBJ2-2 and V is TRBV6-5; weak D call: TRBD1 (6 bases). The V gene lost 6 bases and the J gene lost 2 bases, with 10 bases spanning the gap. This CDR3 region has 14 residues. The germline gives CDR1 MNHEY, CDR2 SVGAGI.

In this sample, this clonotype turned up many times. The chain recombines TRBV5-5 with TRBJ1-5; 7 bases align to TRBD1. CDR3 length equals 15 residues. Germline V CDR1 and CDR2: SGHKS, YYEKEE (reference sequence). With 1 base clipped from V and 7 bases from J, the junction kept 8 bases outside the gene matches. The CDR3 here is CASSLRGNRGQPQHF. CDR3 nucleotides: TGTGCCAGCAGCTTGAGGGGGAACAGGGGACAGCCCCAGCATTTT.

This clonotype showed up many times. This sequence joins TRBV20-1 and TRBJ2-5; D is undetermined. Germline loops: CDR1 DFQATT, CDR2 SNEGSKA (reference sequence). The CDR3 is 16 residues long. Between the trimmed V and J ends, which lost 1 base and 0 bases, there was a span of 15 bases. For the CDR3, the DNA is TGCAGTGCTAGAGTCGCGGCTCCCGGGTACCAAGAGACCCAGTACTTC. Residues: CSARVAAPGYQETQYF.

This clonotype appeared many times. This sequence joins TRBV5-1 and TRBJ2-7; D is ambiguous. This CDR3 has 15 residues. The germline CDR1 and CDR2 sequences are SGHRS and YFSETQ. Trimming pared 5 bases from V and 12 bases from J, leaving 27 bases between. CDR3 DNA: TGCGCCAGCAGTTCCGGACCCGCCGGGCCTTCAACTTGGTACGTC. Translated, it gives CASSSGPAGPSTWYV.

The rearrangement uses TRBV2 and TRBJ2-1; D unclear. Germline-derived CDR1 and CDR2 are SNHLY and FYNNEI. CDR3 length equals 13 residues. Trimming stripped 7 bases from V and 0 bases from J, with 7 bases between. In nucleotides, the CDR3 is TGTGCCAGCATGGACGGCTCCTACAATGAGCAGTTCTTC. It encodes CASMDGSYNEQFF.

In its sample, this clonotype was seen many times. The V gene is TRBV11-2, the J gene TRBJ1-2; weak D call: TRBD1 (6 bases). Trimming cost V 1 base and J 8 bases, with 14 bases left between them. Germline V gene data show CDR1 as SGHAT and CDR2 as FQNNGV. The CDR3 sequence is 14 residues long. The CDR3 sequence is CASSLAHREGGYTF. The DNA of the CDR3 is TGTGCCAGCAGCTTAGCCCACAGGGAAGGCGGCTACACCTTC.

Many counts were recorded for this clonotype. The genes are TRBV7-7 and TRBJ2-3, with D perhaps matching TRBD1 (6 bases). V lost 5 bases and J 2 bases, leaving 11 bases between the germline ends. CDR3 length: 14 residues. Germline V gene data show CDR1 as SSHAT and CDR2 as FNYEAQ (reference sequence). CDR3: CASSRGQYTDTQYF. The CDR3 coding sequence is TGTGCCAGCAGCCGCGGACAGTACACAGATACGCAGTATTTT.

This clonotype showed up many times. The gene calls are TRBV7-2 and TRBJ2-5; D is uncertain. With 5 bases removed from V and 4 bases from J, the gap between germline ends came to 11 bases. Germline V CDR1 and CDR2: SGHTA, FQGNSA. The CDR3 is made up of 13 amino acids. CDR3 nucleotide sequence: TGTGCCAGCAGCCCTGGACCCCGAGAGACCCAGTACTTC. As protein: CASSPGPRETQYF.

The chain joins TRBV4-1 to TRBJ1-4; tentatively, D is TRBD1 (6 bases). The CDR3 runs to 18 residues. Looked up from germline, CDR1 is MGHRA and CDR2 is YSYEKL. Between the trimmed V and J ends, which lost 3 bases and 1 base, there was a span of 18 bases. The CDR3 region has the DNA TGCGCCAGCAGCCAGGAGCGCGGCGGGGGCGTAACTAATGAAAAACTGTTTTTT. Translated, it gives CASSQERGGGVTNEKLFF.

This clonotype was recorded a few times. The chain joins TRBV4-1 to TRBJ2-1, with D maybe TRBD2 (5 bases). The CDR3 has 13 residues. V was clipped by 4 bases and J by 8 bases, with 12 bases between them. Germline V gene sequence: CDR1 MGHRA, CDR2 YSYEKL. Written as DNA, the CDR3 is TGCGCCAGCAGCCTTGGGCTCGGGGATGAGCAGTTCTTC. Protein: CASSLGLGDEQFF.

This clonotype was detected a few times. The rearrangement links TRBV23-1 to TRBJ2-3; D is uncertain. TRBV23-1 is marked as an open reading frame, function uncertain. The CDR3 runs to 13 residues. V lost 4 bases, J lost 5 bases, and 10 bases lay in between. This CDR3 reads CASSLSDLDTQYF. The CDR3 DNA reads TGCGCCAGCAGTCTCTCGGACCTAGATACGCAGTATTTT.

This chain connects TRBV4-3 to TRBJ2-3; the match to TRBD2 covers 10 bases. V shed 1 base, J shed 4 bases, and the junction held 11 bases outside the gene matches. The CDR3 sequence is 18 residues long. CDR1 and CDR2 from the germline V gene are LGHNA and YSLEER. The DNA for the CDR3 is TGCGCCAGCAGCCAAGTCCCTAGCGGGGGTCGGGGTGCAGATACGCAGTATTTT. Protein sequence: CASSQVPSGGRGADTQYF.

This clonotype was observed many times. The chain joins TRBV4-1 to TRBJ2-6, with D tentatively TRBD2 (7 bases). CDR3 size: 19 residues. V was cut by 1 base and J by 4 bases, with 20 bases left in between. From germline, CDR1 is MGHRA and CDR2 YSYEKL. CDR3 in DNA: TGCGCCAGCAGCCAAGTGGGGTCCAGGGGAGGGAAGGGGGCCAACGTCCTGACTTTC. Its translation is CASSQVGSRGGKGANVLTF.